This paragraph covers one T cell receptor (beta chain) sequence. Its antigen is unknown. Per-nucleotide qualities are absent, and no much larger clonotype sits a single base away. The library relied on 5' RACE. This sample was sequenced with a NextSeq 500. In the TCR library protocol, unique molecular identifiers were attached to individual cDNA molecules to correct for PCR bias and sequencing error. Both TCR alpha and beta chains were sequenced, and tight co-correlation was observed between alpha and beta sequence abundances in each sample. The authors' analysis ran thus. Decombinator V4 was used to annotate the V gene, J gene and CDR3 of the TCR sequences. TCRs were defined as expanded if a significant change between any two time points was detected under a Poisson model with p below 0.0001. Abundances of TCRs were expressed as counts per million after normalisation to the total number of TCRs sequenced in each sample. MAIT TCRs were defined by TRAV1-2 paired with TRAJ12, TRAJ20 or TRAJ33, and iNKT TCRs by TRAV10 paired with TRAJ18. VDJdb, accessed 1 November 2021, was searched for CMV, EBV and SARS-CoV-2 annotated TCRs, with TCRs annotated for multiple antigens excluded. TCRdb reran the public reads through fastp at Q25 and MiXCR, keeping productive beta chains. Each CDR3 protein appears once, grouped with its most common genes and DNA. TCRdb, rather than the study authors, made the V and J calls. This sample lists about 33,000 distinct CDR3 sequences; under 5.5% were detected once. 7.9% of the sample is held by the ten biggest clonotypes.

This was a case-control study nested in a cohort of healthcare workers in London, UK, who had nasopharyngeal swab PCR tests and blood samples taken every week. Healthcare workers were recruited between 23 and 31 March 2020, during the week of the UK lockdown, and were followed weekly for up to about 16 weeks. Including cysteine and phenylalanine, the CDR3 has 14 amino acids. Here the CDR3 DNA is all that survives: 42 bases in frame from base 1. CDR1 LNHNV and CDR2 YYDKDF were looked up in the germline V gene (reference sequence). Trimming takes 1 base from V and 5 bases from J, and the germline ends sit 10 bases apart. This specimen belongs to a study of early T cells in non-severe SARS-CoV-2 infection (dated by TCRdb to the early 2020s). Notes on the research overall: Because TCR sequencing was done on bulk RNA from unsorted whole blood, the alpha and beta chains could not be paired. Study-wide findings and limitations: Matching against VDJdb was skewed toward anti-spike CD8 responses, likely underestimated virus-specific expansions, and missed private and CD4 specificities.

The clonotype comes from an adult who was a healthcare worker with PCR-confirmed SARS-CoV-2 infection or an uninfected control (not recorded which). What was sequenced was whole blood. The chain was built from TRBV15 and TRBJ2-3, with the identity of the D gene unclear. The CDR3 is CATSRAQVIDTQYF. The sequenced DNA is TGTGCCACCAGCAGAGCCCAGGTCATAGATACGCAGTATTTT.